What follows are 32 T cell receptor beta chains derived from one specimen sequenced in a study of CD8 T cells in Susac syndrome. RNA totalling roughly 0.45 to 1 ug underwent reverse transcription with random hexamers. MiXCR was run by TCRdb on the immunoSEQ multiplex PCR reads, yielding one entry per CDR3 protein. The sample carries approximately 150,000 distinct CDR3 sequences, about 90% recorded once. The specimen sequenced was CD4+ T cells from PBMCs. The origin of the receptors is a human donor in good health.

The rearrangement links TRBV12-3 or TRBV12-4 to TRBJ2-2; D is unresolved. The CDR3 sequence is 14 residues long. V was clipped by 3 bases and J by 7 bases, with 12 bases between them. The CDR3 region is CASSFSGVGGELFF. The CDR3 bases are TGTGCCAGCAGTTTTTCGGGCGTGGGCGGGGAGCTGTTTTTT.

This chain connects TRBV9 to TRBJ2-1; D gene unclear. The germline V and J ends were trimmed by 4 bases and 3 bases, with 20 bases remaining between them. The CDR3 loop spans 17 amino acids. CDR1 is SGDLS and CDR2 is YYNGEE in the germline V gene. The chain's CDR3 is CASSSRGPSNGYNEQFF. The CDR3 DNA reads TGTGCCAGCAGCTCTAGAGGACCCTCTAATGGCTACAATGAGCAGTTCTTC.

This chain joins TRBV28 and TRBJ2-4; D perhaps matches TRBD1 (6 bases). The CDR3 sequence is 15 residues long. The V gene lost 6 bases and the J gene lost 7 bases, with 19 bases spanning the gap. Germline V gives CDR1 MDHEN, CDR2 SYDVKM. CDR3 region: CASSFSDRSGNIQYF. The CDR3 DNA is TGTGCCAGCAGCTTTAGCGACAGGTCAGGGAACATTCAGTACTTC. Full variable domain (missing parts from reference TRBV28 and TRBJ2-4): DVKVTQSSRYLVKRTGEKVFLECVQDMDHENMFWYRQDPGLGLRLIYFSYDVKMKEKGDIPEGYSVSREKKERFSLILESASTNQTSMYLCASSFSDRSGNIQYFGAGTRLSVL.

The sample holds a few counts of this clonotype. The rearrangement joins TRBV5-1 to TRBJ2-5, with TRBD1 identical over 8 bases. V trimming: 5 bases; J trimming: 4 bases; junction bases outside the gene matches: 16. Germline assignment: CDR1 SGHRS and CDR2 YFSETQ. This CDR3 comprises 17 residues. CDR3 amino acids: CASSPGQGPPFGETQYF. The CDR3 nucleotides are TGCGCCAGCAGTCCCGGACAGGGTCCGCCTTTTGGAGAGACCCAGTACTTC.

The gene calls are TRBV5-1 and TRBJ2-6; 7 bases line up with TRBD1. Per the germline V gene, CDR1 is SGHRS and CDR2 is YFSETQ. The CDR3 spans 18 residues. Trimming cost V 1 base and J 0 bases; bases outside gene matches: 7. The CDR3 region has the DNA TGCGCCAGCAGCTTGTTTGGGGACAGTAACTCTGGGGCCAACGTCCTGACTTTC. Translating gives CASSLFGDSNSGANVLTF.

The chain combines TRBV5-1 with TRBJ1-1, with TRBD1 matching over 10 bases. CDR3 length: 13 amino acids. Trimming removed 7 bases from V and 8 bases from J; junction bases left unmatched: 8. From germline, CDR1 is SGHRS and CDR2 YFSETQ. CDR3 nucleotide sequence: TGCGCCAGCCGACCGGGACAGGGGCAAGAAGCTTTCTTT. Protein product: CASRPGQGQEAFF.

The DNA of the CDR3 is TGTGCCAGTAAGGTTTCATGGAACGGGAATTCACCCCTCCACTTT. Translating it yields CASKVSWNGNSPLHF. V gene TRBV19 combines with J gene TRBJ1-6; D remains unclear. The CDR3 has 15 residues. In germline, CDR1 is LNHDA, CDR2 SQIVND (reference sequence). Trimming left V 7 bases short and J 7 bases short, with 17 bases between.

This clonotype has more than one count but fewer than ten. The genes are TRBV10-3 and TRBJ2-7; D may correspond to TRBD1 or TRBD2 (5 bases each). Germline V gives CDR1 ENHRY, CDR2 SYGVKD. The germline V and J ends were trimmed by 0 bases and 2 bases, with 14 bases remaining between them. CDR3 size: 16 residues. The CDR3 spells CAISESGTNGAYEQYF. Written as DNA, the CDR3 is TGTGCCATCAGTGAGTCCGGGACCAACGGAGCCTACGAGCAGTACTTC.

The chain links TRBV4-1 to TRBJ2-2; 7 positions match TRBD1. V lost 1 base to trimming and J lost 0 bases; unmatched junction nucleotides: 8. This CDR3 comprises 18 residues. CDR1 and CDR2 (germline): MGHRA, YSYEKL. DNA for the CDR3: TGCGCCAGCAGCCAAGTTCTTGGGACAGCTTCGAACACCGGGGAGCTGTTTTTT. It translates to CASSQVLGTASNTGELFF.

The V call is TRBV29-1, the J call TRBJ2-7; 7 nucleotides agree with TRBD2. The CDR3 length is 14 residues. The J segment lost 1 base and the V segment lost 6 bases, leaving 9 bases of the junction unmatched. Germline assignment: CDR1 SQVTM and CDR2 ANQGSEA. DNA for the CDR3: TGCAGCGTCGGGGGGAGTGCGGGATCCTACGAGCAGTACTTC. Translated, it gives CSVGGSAGSYEQYF.

The V call is TRBV12-3 or TRBV12-4, the J call TRBJ1-5; 7 bases match TRBD1. After removal of 6 bases from V and 4 bases from J, the junction contained 9 bases not matched to a gene. This CDR3 spans 15 amino acids. The CDR3 reads CASSQQTGRNQPQHF. CDR3 DNA sequence: TGTGCCAGCAGCCAACAGACAGGGCGGAATCAGCCCCAGCATTTT.

This clonotype showed up just once. J is TRBJ1-1 and V is TRBV7-8, with D uncertain. CDR1 is SGHVS, CDR2 FQNEAQ, per germline. The CDR3 is 14 residues long. Trimming pared 3 bases from V and 0 bases from J, leaving 8 bases between. CDR3 region: CASSFEPMNTEAFF. The CDR3 nucleotides are TGTGCCAGCAGCTTTGAGCCCATGAACACTGAAGCTTTCTTT.

This clonotype has more than one count but fewer than ten. The rearrangement links TRBV7-9 to TRBJ1-3, with a possible D match to TRBD1 (5 bases). The CDR3 length is 14 residues. V lost 5 bases and J lost 0, with 8 bases in between. CDR1 is SEHNR, CDR2 FQNEAQ, per germline (reference sequence). CDR3 coding DNA: TGTGCCAGCAGCCCTGGACACTCTGGAAACACCATATATTTT. Translation: CASSPGHSGNTIYF.

This rearrangement joins TRBV5-1 to TRBJ1-2; a possible D gene is TRBD1 (5 bases). CDR1 is SGHRS, CDR2 YFSETQ, per germline. The CDR3 has 12 amino acids. Trimming took off 4 bases at V and 11 bases at J, with 15 bases between the two ends. The CDR3 nucleotides are TGCGCCAGCAGCCCGGGGGGACGAGGATACACCTTC. Encoded protein: CASSPGGRGYTF.

This clonotype was counted once. This chain's CDR3 is CSVWTGDEKLFF. For the CDR3, the DNA is TGCAGCGTTTGGACAGGCGATGAAAAACTGTTTTTT. The genes are TRBV29-1 and TRBJ1-4; the match to TRBD1 covers 7 bases. V was pared by 5 bases and J by 6 bases, with 3 bases of the junction left unmatched. Germline V gives CDR1 SQVTM, CDR2 ANQGSEA. This CDR3 is built from 12 residues.

This chain uses TRBV7-2 with TRBJ1-2; D not certain. This CDR3 is 16 amino acids long. CDR1 is SGHTA and CDR2 is FQGNSA in the germline V gene. Between the trimmed V and J ends, which lost 2 bases and 4 bases, there was a span of 17 bases. DNA for the CDR3: TGTGCCAGCAGCTTACTAGACACTACTTCGGGCTATGGCTACACCTTC. Translation gives CASSLLDTTSGYGYTF.

The V gene is TRBV5-6, the J gene TRBJ1-5, with 9 nucleotides matching TRBD1. The CDR3 spans 18 residues. The trim removed 2 bases at V and 0 bases at J, leaving 9 bases unmatched. In germline, CDR1 is SGHDT, CDR2 YYEEEE. In DNA form, the CDR3 reads TGTGCCAGCAGCTTAGGGACAGGGCCCCTATATAGCAATCAGCCCCAGCATTTT. It is translated as CASSLGTGPLYSNQPQHF.

The rearrangement uses TRBV19 and TRBJ2-3; D perhaps matches TRBD1 (5 bases). The CDR3 covers 17 residues. Germline V lookup: CDR1 LNHDA, CDR2 SQIVND (reference sequence). The V gene lost 5 bases and the J gene lost 0 bases, with 18 bases spanning the gap. As DNA, the CDR3 is TGTGCCAGTAGTTTGGCAGGACAAGGGATAAGCACAGATACGCAGTATTTT. It codes for CASSLAGQGISTDTQYF. Full variable domain (rest looked up from reference TRBV19 and TRBJ2-3): DGGITQSPKYLFRKEGQNVTLSCEQNLNHDAMYWYRQDPGQGLRLIYYSQIVNDFQKGDIAEGYSVSREKKESFPLTVTSAQKNPTAFYLCASSLAGQGISTDTQYFGPGTRLTVL.

The chain combines TRBV18 with TRBJ2-2; either TRBD1 or TRBD2 may fit D (5 bases each). The CDR3 is 15 amino acids. The ends were cut back, 3 bases at V and 4 bases at J, with 12 bases in the middle. Germline V gene lookup returns CDR1 KGHSH and CDR2 LQKENI. CDR3 region: CASSPGADSTGELFF. For the CDR3, the DNA is TGTGCCAGCTCACCCGGGGCGGATTCCACCGGGGAGCTGTTTTTT.

The genes are TRBV29-1 and TRBJ1-2; D ambiguous. The CDR3 sequence is 13 residues long. V lost 2 bases and J lost 4, with 11 bases in between. The germline CDR1 and CDR2 sequences are SQVTM and ANQGSEA. The CDR3 DNA follows: TGCAGCGTTGAAAAGGGCAGATTCTATGGCTACACCTTC. Translated: CSVEKGRFYGYTF.

This chain joins TRBV13 and TRBJ2-7; D is possibly TRBD1 or TRBD2 (6 bases each). V lost 3 bases, J lost 2 bases, and 14 bases lay in between. The CDR3 totals 15 residues. Germline V gives CDR1 PRHDT, CDR2 FYEKMQ (reference sequence). CDR3 bases: TGTGCCAGCAGCTTGGGCGGGACAAACGCCTACGAGCAGTACTTC. This encodes CASSLGGTNAYEQYF.

This clonotype was seen only a few times. The V call is TRBV6-5, the J call TRBJ2-3; D is ambiguous. Germline V gene lookup returns CDR1 MNHEY and CDR2 SVGAGI. Trimming stripped 6 bases from V and 1 base from J, with 8 bases between. The CDR3 is 13 residues long. The CDR3 loop is CASSSTGTDTQYF. DNA of the CDR3: TGTGCCAGCAGCTCGACGGGCACAGATACGCAGTATTTT.

This CDR3 reads CSVALEQGNSPLHF. The CDR3 nucleotides read TGCAGCGTGGCTCTAGAACAGGGTAATTCACCCCTCCACTTT. V usage is TRBV29-1 and J usage is TRBJ1-6; possibly TRBD1 for D (6 bases). This CDR3 is built from 14 residues. The germline V and J ends were trimmed by 6 bases and 6 bases, with 15 bases remaining between them. Germline values: CDR1 SQVTM, CDR2 ANQGSEA.

The rearrangement links TRBV3-1 to TRBJ2-7; 7 bases match TRBD2. Germline values: CDR1 LGHDT, CDR2 YNNKEL (reference sequence). The CDR3 has 15 amino acids. Trimming removed 4 bases from V and 2 bases from J; junction bases left unmatched: 8. The CDR3: CASSLGSGITYEQYF. The CDR3 DNA is TGTGCCAGCAGCCTCGGGAGCGGGATCACCTACGAGCAGTACTTC.

This chain links TRBV3-1 with TRBJ2-1; TRBD1 agrees at 8 bases. With V trimmed by 1 base and J by 5 bases, 4 bases remained unmatched. From germline, CDR1 is LGHDT and CDR2 YNNKEL (reference sequence). The CDR3 is made up of 15 amino acids. The CDR3 region has the DNA TGTGCCAGCAGCCAAGGAGGACAGGGTCACAATGAGCAGTTCTTC. Amino acids: CASSQGGQGHNEQFF.

This clonotype was recorded once. The V call is TRBV28, the J call TRBJ2-7; 11 positions agree with TRBD2. CDR1 is MDHEN and CDR2 is SYDVKM in the germline V gene. The CDR3 consists of 15 residues. J was trimmed by 5 bases and V by 3 bases; bases with no gene match: 6. CDR3 sequence (DNA): TGTGCCAGCAGTTTTTTAGCGGGAGGGCCGAACGAGCAGTACTTC. Translation gives CASSFLAGGPNEQYF.

The chain is built from TRBV20-1 and TRBJ1-2, with a possible D match to TRBD1 (5 bases). Between the trimmed V and J ends, which lost 0 bases and 6 bases, there was a span of 14 bases. Germline CDR1 and CDR2: DFQATT and SNEGSKA (reference sequence). The CDR3 sequence is 14 residues long. Here the CDR3 reads CSARDTRQYHGYTF. CDR3 nucleotides: TGCAGTGCTAGAGATACCCGACAGTACCATGGCTACACCTTC.

The chain recombines TRBV29-1 with TRBJ2-7, with D hard to call. CDR3 length equals 12 residues. Trimming removed 2 bases at V and 0 bases at J, with 5 bases between. The germline V gene has CDR1 SQVTM and CDR2 ANQGSEA. CDR3 sequence: CSVEQVSYEQYF. The CDR3 DNA reads TGCAGCGTTGAACAGGTCTCCTACGAGCAGTACTTC.

The V and J genes are TRBV5-1 and TRBJ2-5, with 7 bases identical to TRBD1. With 4 bases clipped from V and 4 bases from J, the junction kept 7 bases outside the gene matches. The length of the CDR3 is 14 residues. Germline V CDR1 and CDR2: SGHRS, YFSETQ. CDR3 nucleotides: TGCGCCAGCAGCCCCCAGGGGGTAGGAGAGACCCAGTACTTC. Protein: CASSPQGVGETQYF.

This clonotype was recorded a few times. The chain is built from TRBV20-1 and TRBJ2-2; TRBD1 aligns across 9 bases. Germline V CDR1 and CDR2: DFQATT, SNEGSKA (reference sequence). The CDR3 is made up of 16 amino acids. Germline trimming cut 2 bases from V and 3 bases from J; bases unmatched to any gene: 7. The CDR3 is CSARTQGASHTGELFF. CDR3 DNA: TGCAGTGCTAGAACACAGGGGGCTTCGCACACCGGGGAGCTGTTTTTT.

CDR3 sequence (DNA): TGTGCCAGCACAGACACCTACGAGCAGTACTTC. Its translation is CASTDTYEQYF. This chain uses TRBV28 with TRBJ2-7, with D uncertain. CDR3 size: 11 residues. CDR1 MDHEN and CDR2 SYDVKM come from the germline V gene. V lost 7 bases and J lost 2, with 6 bases in between.

The J gene is TRBJ2-7, the V gene TRBV28; 8 bases match TRBD1. The junction had 15 bases not matched to a gene; V was cut back by 4 bases and J by 4 bases. The CDR3 is made up of 17 amino acids. Germline assignment: CDR1 MDHEN and CDR2 SYDVKM. CDR3 region: CASSSFAQGAILYEQYF. The CDR3 nucleotides read TGTGCCAGCAGTTCTTTCGCCCAGGGGGCGATTCTTTACGAGCAGTACTTC.